What follows is one T cell receptor beta chain and its context. The trim removed 5 bases at V and 6 bases at J, leaving 10 bases unmatched. This CDR3 is 15 amino acids long. Per germline, CDR1 SGHRS and CDR2 YFSETQ. This entry comes from a study of blood T cell repertoires in COVID-19. As for the study in general: Acute and convalescent COVID-19 samples came from the United States, Italy and Spain.

This table comes from immunoSEQ multiplex PCR, and its TCRdb copy is limited to in-frame clones, with some not included. The data contain about 200,000 clones, 75% to 90% of them singletons. V gene TRBV5-1 combines with J gene TRBJ2-7; 11 nucleotides agree with TRBD1. Input material: PBMCs or T cells enriched from blood (not recorded which). This clonotype originated in a young man who had recovered from COVID-19. CDR3 nucleotides: TGCGCCAGCAGGCCCGGGACAGGGGGATCGAGCGAGCAGTACTTC. Protein sequence: CASRPGTGGSSEQYF.